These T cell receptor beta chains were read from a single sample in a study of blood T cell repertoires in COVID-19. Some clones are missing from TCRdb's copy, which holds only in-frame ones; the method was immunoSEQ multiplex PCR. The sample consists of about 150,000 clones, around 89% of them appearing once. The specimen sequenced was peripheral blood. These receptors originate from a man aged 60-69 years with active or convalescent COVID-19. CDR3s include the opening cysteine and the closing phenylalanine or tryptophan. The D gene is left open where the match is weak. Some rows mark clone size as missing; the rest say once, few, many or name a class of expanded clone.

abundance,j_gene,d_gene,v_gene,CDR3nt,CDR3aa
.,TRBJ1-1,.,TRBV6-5,TGTGCCAGCAACTGGGAGGGGGTCCCGGGAACTGAAGCTTTCTTT,CASNWEGVPGTEAFF
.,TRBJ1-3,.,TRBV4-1,TGCGCCAGCAGCCATCCCCTAATGACTGGAAACACCATATATTTT,CASSHPLMTGNTIYF
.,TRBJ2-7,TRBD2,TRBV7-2,TGTGCCAGCAGCGCCGGACTAGCGGGCTACGAGCAGTACTTC,CASSAGLAGYEQYF
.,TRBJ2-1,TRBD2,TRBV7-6,TGTGCCAGCAGCTCACGACTAGCGGGAGGCGTCTACAATGAGCAGTTCTTC,CASSSRLAGGVYNEQFF
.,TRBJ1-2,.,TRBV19,TGTGCCAGTAGTATGGGATCCGGGAAATACTATGGCTACACCTTC,CASSMGSGKYYGYTF
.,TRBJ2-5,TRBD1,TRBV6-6,TGTGCCAGCAACTATCGGACTCAGGGGGCGGGGGAGACCCAGTACTTC,CASNYRTQGAGETQYF
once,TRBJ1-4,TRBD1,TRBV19,TGTGCCAGTACCCATCGGACAGGATACGAAAAACTGTTTTTT,CASTHRTGYEKLFF
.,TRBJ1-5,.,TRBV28,TGTGCCAGCAGCCGTAGCAGGGGCAATCAGCCCCAGCATTTT,CASSRSRGNQPQHF
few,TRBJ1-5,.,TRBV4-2,TGTGCCAGCAGCCAAGAGGGCCAGAGCTATCAGCCCCAGCATTTT,CASSQEGQSYQPQHF
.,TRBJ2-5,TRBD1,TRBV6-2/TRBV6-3,TGTGCCAGCAGTTCCCAGGGGGTCCAAGAGACCCAGTACTTC,CASSSQGVQETQYF
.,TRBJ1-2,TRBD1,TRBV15,TGTGCCACCAGCAGAGAGACAGGGGTCTTTGTAGGCTACACCTTC,CATSRETGVFVGYTF
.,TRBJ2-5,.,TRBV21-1,TGTGCCAGCAGCAAAGCGCATAACAGGGAAGAAGAGACCCAGTACTTC,CASSKAHNREEETQYF
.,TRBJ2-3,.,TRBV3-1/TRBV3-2,TGTGCCAGCAGCCAAGCGGCTAGATCGACAGATACGCAGTATTTT,CASSQAARSTDTQYF
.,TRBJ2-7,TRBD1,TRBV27,TGTGCCAGCAGCACAACTCCGACAGGGGAGGACTACGAGCAGTACTTC,CASSTTPTGEDYEQYF
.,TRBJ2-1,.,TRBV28,TGTGCCAGCAGTCCCCCGCTAGCTAGAAAAAATGAGCAGTTCTTC,CASSPPLARKNEQFF
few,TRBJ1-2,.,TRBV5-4,TGTGCCAGTCGATCCGCCCACTCTAACTATGGCTACACCTTC,CASRSAHSNYGYTF
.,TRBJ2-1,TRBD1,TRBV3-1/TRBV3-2,TGTGCCAGCAGCGCAACCGACAGGGTTGGGATCAATGAGCAGTTCTTC,CASSATDRVGINEQFF
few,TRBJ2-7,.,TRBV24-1,TGTGCCACCAGTGATGCAGGGAGGGAGCAGTACTTC,CATSDAGREQYF
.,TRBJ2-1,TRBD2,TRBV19,TGTGCCAGTAGTGACAAGCGGGGGGGGCTCTACAATGAGCAGTTCTTC,CASSDKRGGLYNEQFF
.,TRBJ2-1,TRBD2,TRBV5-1,TGCGCCAGCAGCTTGTATGCTAGCGGGAGAGATGAGCAGTTCTTC,CASSLYASGRDEQFF
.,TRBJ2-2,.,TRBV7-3,TGTGCCAGCAGTTCGGGACTTATGAACACCGGGGAGCTGTTTTTT,CASSSGLMNTGELFF
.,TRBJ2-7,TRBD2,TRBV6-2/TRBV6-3,TGTGCCAGCAGTTCTAGGTCTAGCGGGAGGCGCGAGCAGTACTTC,CASSSRSSGRREQYF
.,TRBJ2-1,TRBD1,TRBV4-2,TGTGCCAGCAGCCCTAGTCCGGGACAGGGTTTAGGTGAGCAGTTCTTC,CASSPSPGQGLGEQFF
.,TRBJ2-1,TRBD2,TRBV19,TGTGCCAGTAGGACTAGCGGGGCGGGGGAGCAGTTCTTC,CASRTSGAGEQFF
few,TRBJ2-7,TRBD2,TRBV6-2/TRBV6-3,TGTGCCAGCAGTTTTCTAGCGGGAGGGCCCAGGGGTTCGGAAGAGCAGTACTTC,CASSFLAGGPRGSEEQYF
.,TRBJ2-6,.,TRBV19,TGTGCCCACAGGGCGACTGGGGCCAACGTCCTGACTTTC,CAHRATGANVLTF
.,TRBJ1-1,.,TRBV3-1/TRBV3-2,TGTGCCAGCAGCCTCCGGAGTACTGAAGCTTTCTTT,CASSLRSTEAFF
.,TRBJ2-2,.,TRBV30,TGTGCCTCGTACGGGGCGAACACCGGGGAGCTGTTTTTT,CASYGANTGELFF
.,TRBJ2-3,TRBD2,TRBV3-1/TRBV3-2,TGTGCCAGCAGCCGAGGAGCGGGGGAGGATACGCAGTATTTT,CASSRGAGEDTQYF
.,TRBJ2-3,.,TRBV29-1,TGCAGCGTGGGTAGCCCGTATAGCACAGATACGCAGTATTTT,CSVGSPYSTDTQYF
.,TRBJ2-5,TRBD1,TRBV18,TGTGCCAGCACCCCGGGACAGGGGGTAGGAGAGACCCAGTACTTC,CASTPGQGVGETQYF
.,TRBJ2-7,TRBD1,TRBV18,TGTGCCAGCTCACCACCTGCGGGACAGGGAACCTACGAGCAGTACTTC,CASSPPAGQGTYEQYF
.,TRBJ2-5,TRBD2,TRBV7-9,TGTGCCAGCAGCTTGGGACTAGCGGGGGGGCAAGAGACCCAGTACTTC,CASSLGLAGGQETQYF
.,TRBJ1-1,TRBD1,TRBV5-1,TGCGCCAGCAGCTTGGCAGGGGGTCTGGACACTGAAGCTTTCTTT,CASSLAGGLDTEAFF
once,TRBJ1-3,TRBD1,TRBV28,TGTGCCAGCAGTTTATGGGACAGGGTTGGAAACACCATATATTTT,CASSLWDRVGNTIYF